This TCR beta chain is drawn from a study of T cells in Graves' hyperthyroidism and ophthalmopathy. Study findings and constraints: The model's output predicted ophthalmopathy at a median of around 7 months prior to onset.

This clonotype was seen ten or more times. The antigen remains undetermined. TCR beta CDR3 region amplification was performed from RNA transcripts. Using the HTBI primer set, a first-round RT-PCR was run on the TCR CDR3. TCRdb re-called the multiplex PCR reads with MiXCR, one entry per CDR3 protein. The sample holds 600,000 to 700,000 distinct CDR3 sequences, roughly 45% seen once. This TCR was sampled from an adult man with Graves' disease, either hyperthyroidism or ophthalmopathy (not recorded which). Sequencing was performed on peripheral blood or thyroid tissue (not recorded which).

The CDR3: CASSGKAGVTGELFF. The CDR3 nucleotides read TGTGCCAGCAGCGGAAAAGCGGGAGTTACCGGGGAGCTGTTTTTT. V gene TRBV9 combines with J gene TRBJ2-2, with 8 nucleotides matching TRBD2. Germline V CDR1 and CDR2: SGDLS, YYNGEE. This CDR3 region has 15 residues. Trimming took 3 bases from V and 5 from J; bases not matched to a gene: 6.